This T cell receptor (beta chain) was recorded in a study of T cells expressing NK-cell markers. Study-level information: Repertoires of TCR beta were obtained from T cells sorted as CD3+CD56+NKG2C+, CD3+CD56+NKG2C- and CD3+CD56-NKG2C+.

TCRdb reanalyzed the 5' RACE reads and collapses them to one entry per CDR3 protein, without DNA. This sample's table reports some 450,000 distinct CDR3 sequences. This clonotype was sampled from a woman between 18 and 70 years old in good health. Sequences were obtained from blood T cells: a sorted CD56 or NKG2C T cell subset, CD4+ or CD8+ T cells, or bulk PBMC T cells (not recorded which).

This CDR3 reads CASSDPYNEQFF. The chain is built from TRBV27 and TRBJ2-1. The germline V gene encodes CDR1 MNHEY and CDR2 SMNVEV (reference sequence). This CDR3 has 12 residues.